The 15 T cell receptor beta chains in this list originate from one sample, sequenced in a study of blood T cell repertoires in COVID-19. Sequencing was performed with immunoSEQ multiplex PCR; in TCRdb, only in-frame clones are kept and a portion is missing. Of approximately 260,000 clones in the sample, roughly 90% were seen once. Sequencing was performed on PBMCs or T cells enriched from blood (not recorded which). The receptors shown here come from a woman aged 55-70 years who had recovered from COVID-19.

The rearrangement uses TRBV2 and TRBJ1-2, with 10 bases fitting TRBD1. Germline V lookup: CDR1 SNHLY, CDR2 FYNNEI. The CDR3 sequence is 15 residues long. V was clipped by 6 bases and J by 4 bases; unmatched bases: 8. The CDR3 here is CASRGQGPSAYGYTF. The CDR3 DNA follows: TGTGCCAGCAGGGGACAGGGGCCCTCCGCCTATGGCTACACCTTC.

The genes are TRBV21-1 and TRBJ2-1; the D call in the table, TRBD2, was not verified against the DNA. TRBV21-1 is annotated as a pseudogene. The CDR3 is 17 residues long. CDR3 in amino acids: CASSKALSGGDYNEQFF. The CDR3 DNA sequence: TGTGCCAGCAGCAAAGCGCTTTCTGGCGGGGATTACAATGAGCAGTTCTTC.

The V call is TRBV19, the J call TRBJ1-6; D is undetermined. V was clipped by 6 bases and J by 1 base, with 10 bases between them. The CDR3 has 15 amino acids. Per germline, CDR1 LNHDA and CDR2 SQIVND (reference sequence). This chain's CDR3 is CASRYARSYNSPLHF. The CDR3 bases are TGTGCCAGTAGGTATGCGAGATCCTATAATTCACCCCTCCACTTT. Based on the CDR3 plus reference TRBV19 and TRBJ1-6, the full variable domain is DGGITQSPKYLFRKEGQNVTLSCEQNLNHDAMYWYRQDPGQGLRLIYYSQIVNDFQKGDIAEGYSVSREKKESFPLTVTSAQKNPTAFYLCASRYARSYNSPLHFGNGTRLTVT.

The J gene is TRBJ2-1, the V gene TRBV10-1; D unclear. The CDR3 contains 15 residues. V was cut by 2 bases and J by 3 bases, with 11 bases left in between. Germline assignment: CDR1 WNHNN and CDR2 SYGVQD (reference sequence). This CDR3 is CASSEGLLGYNEQFF. CDR3 in DNA: TGCGCCAGCAGTGAGGGCCTTCTTGGCTACAATGAGCAGTTCTTC.

The genes are TRBV6-5 and TRBJ2-2; D gene ambiguous. Trimming cost V 0 bases and J 8 bases, with 4 bases left between them. The CDR3 spans 12 residues. The germline CDR1 and CDR2 sequences are MNHEY and SVGAGI. In nucleotides, the CDR3 is TGTGCCAGCAGTTACTCTCCAGGGGAGCTGTTTTTT. This sequence encodes CASSYSPGELFF.

The rearrangement uses TRBV11-3 and TRBJ2-1, with TRBD1 matching 7 bases. CDR1 and CDR2 (germline): SGHNT, YENEEA. Trimming at V came to 7 bases and at J to 9 bases, leaving 9 bases not matched to a gene. The CDR3 loop spans 13 amino acids. Here the CDR3 reads CASTRGRIGEQFF. The CDR3 bases are TGTGCCAGCACGAGGGGGCGAATTGGTGAGCAGTTCTTC.

This clone has just one count. This chain uses TRBV27 with TRBJ2-1, with 9 bases matching TRBD1. CDR1 is MNHEY, CDR2 SMNVEV, per germline (reference sequence). V dropped 6 bases and J dropped 9; count of bases not matched to a gene: 3. This CDR3 is 12 amino acids long. The CDR3 is CASRRTGVEQFF. CDR3 nucleotides: TGTGCCAGCAGACGGACAGGGGTTGAGCAGTTCTTC.

This clone has more than one count but fewer than ten. The chain recombines TRBV2 with TRBJ2-6; D is possibly TRBD2 (5 bases). The CDR3 is 15 residues long. Germline CDR1 SNHLY, CDR2 FYNNEI. Trimming took off 1 base at V and 1 base at J, with 5 bases between the two ends. In DNA form, the CDR3 reads TGTGCCAGCAGTGAAGGACTATCTGGGGCCAACGTCCTGACTTTC. Translated: CASSEGLSGANVLTF.

The chain joins TRBV9 to TRBJ1-3, with D possibly TRBD1 on 6 matching bases. This CDR3 spans 18 amino acids. Germline CDR1 reads SGDLS; CDR2 reads YYNGEE. V was cut by 0 bases and J by 2 bases, with 18 bases left in between. CDR3 protein: CASSVGNLGGAAGNTIYF. The CDR3 DNA sequence: TGTGCCAGCAGCGTAGGAAATCTAGGGGGGGCAGCTGGAAACACCATATATTTT.

This clone has a single count. The gene calls are TRBV7-6 and TRBJ2-5; D perhaps matches TRBD1 (6 bases). The CDR3 is 14 amino acids. Germline loops: CDR1 SGHVS, CDR2 FNYEAQ. Trimming removed 3 bases from V and 0 bases from J, with 8 bases in between. The CDR3 nucleotides are TGTGCCAGCAGCTTCGGGACATACCAAGAGACCCAGTACTTC. As protein: CASSFGTYQETQYF. Filled out from reference TRBV7-6 and TRBJ2-5, the complete variable domain reads GAGVSQSPRYKVTKRGQDVALRCDPISGHVSLYWYRQALGQGPEFLTYFNYEAQQDKSGLPNDRFSAERPEGSISTLTIQRTEQRDSAMYRCASSFGTYQETQYFGPGTRLLVL.

The chain carries TRBV5-1 and TRBJ2-5, with D possibly TRBD1 on 5 matching bases. The CDR3 is made up of 14 amino acids. V lost 4 bases and J 5 bases, leaving 15 bases between the germline ends. CDR1 is SGHRS and CDR2 is YFSETQ in the germline V gene. CDR3 coding DNA: TGCGCCAGCAGCCCCCAGGGTGGGCCGGAGACCCAGTACTTC. The encoded protein is CASSPQGGPETQYF. Full variable domain (missing parts from reference TRBV5-1 and TRBJ2-5): KAGVTQTPRYLIKTRGQQVTLSCSPISGHRSVSWYQQTPGQGLQFLFEYFSETQRNKGNFPGRFSGRQFSNSRSEMNVSTLELGDSALYLCASSPQGGPETQYFGPGTRLLVL.

The chain has TRBV7-2 and TRBJ2-7; 8 positions agree with TRBD2. The CDR3 spans 14 residues. Trimming cost V 3 bases and J 2 bases; bases outside gene matches: 3. Germline loops: CDR1 SGHTA, CDR2 FQGNSA. This CDR3 reads CASSFTSGTYEQYF. The DNA for the CDR3 is TGTGCCAGCAGCTTTACTAGCGGAACCTACGAGCAGTACTTC.

This rearrangement joins TRBV2 to TRBJ2-3; TRBD2 matches 12 bases. J lost 2 bases, V lost 6 bases, and 6 bases had no gene match. Germline CDR1 reads SNHLY; CDR2 reads FYNNEI. The CDR3 has 16 amino acids. This chain's CDR3 is CASRNRLAGDTDTQYF. Written as DNA, the CDR3 is TGTGCCAGCAGGAACCGACTAGCGGGGGACACAGATACGCAGTATTTT.

This chain uses TRBV10-3 with TRBJ2-7; 9 bases line up with TRBD2. The germline gives CDR1 ENHRY, CDR2 SYGVKD. This CDR3 comprises 15 residues. The V gene end was trimmed by 6 bases and the J gene end by 0 bases; junction bases not matched to a gene: 6. In DNA, the CDR3 is TGTGCCATCAGCCCGCTAGCGGGGAGCTCCTACGAGCAGTACTTC. It specifies CAISPLAGSSYEQYF.

The chain combines TRBV24-1 with TRBJ2-1, with 11 bases lining up with TRBD1. V lost 4 bases and J lost 10; bases outside the gene matches: 11. This CDR3 spans 16 amino acids. Germline V gene data show CDR1 as KGHDR and CDR2 as SFDVKD. The CDR3, as DNA: TGTGCCACCAGTGACCTGGGACAGGGGGGCTTAGGGGAGCAGTTCTTC. It encodes CATSDLGQGGLGEQFF.